This paragraph covers one TCR beta chain sequence. The target antigen is unknown. The sample is drawn from a study of CD8 T cells in ankylosing spondylitis. Quantitative molecular-barcoded 5'-RACE generated the TCR beta libraries. MiXCR, applied by TCRdb to the 5' RACE reads, yields one record per CDR3 protein. Found here are fewer than 250,000 distinct CDR3 sequences, 30% to 40% of them singletons; the top ten hold 4% to 5.5%. The CDR3 sequence is 14 residues long. Germline V gene sequence: CDR1 GTSNPN, CDR2 SVGIG (reference sequence). J lost 7 bases, V lost 1 base, and 5 bases had no gene match. Whole-study results and caveats: As reported, disease-linked clones showed significant enrichment in matched ankylosing spondylitis synovial fluid.

Sequencing was carried out using blood, either unsorted or a sorted T cell fraction (not recorded which). The clonotype was recovered from a male donor with ankylosing spondylitis or in good health (not recorded which). This chain links TRBV30 with TRBJ2-1, with TRBD1 matching 9 bases. The CDR3 nucleotides read TGTGCCTGGAGTGGGGACAGGGCGGTTAATGAGCAGTTCTTC. This encodes CAWSGDRAVNEQFF.